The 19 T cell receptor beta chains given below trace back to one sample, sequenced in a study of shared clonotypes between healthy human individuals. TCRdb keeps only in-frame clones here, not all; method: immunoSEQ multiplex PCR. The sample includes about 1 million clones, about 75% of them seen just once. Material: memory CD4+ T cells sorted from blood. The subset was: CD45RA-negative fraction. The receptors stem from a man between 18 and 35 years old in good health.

The CDR3 is CASSLAGHYEQYF. The CDR3 nucleotides read TGTGCCAGCTCGTTGGCGGGGCACTACGAGCAGTACTTC. The chain combines TRBV9 with TRBJ2-5; possible D gene TRBD2, 6 bases. With the DNA end fitting TRBJ2-7 better, the J assignment may be wrong. Germline V lookup: CDR1 SGDLS, CDR2 YYNGEE. This CDR3 comprises 13 residues.

The CDR3 region has the DNA TGTGCCAGCAGCATACAGGGCCAAGAGACCCAGTACTTC. This gives the protein CASSIQGQETQYF. The V gene is TRBV6-5, the J gene TRBJ2-5, with a tentative D call TRBD1 (6 bases). The ends were cut back, 6 bases at V and 1 base at J, with 9 bases in the middle. The V gene's germline CDR1 is MNHEY and CDR2 SVGAGI. The CDR3 extends over 13 amino acids.

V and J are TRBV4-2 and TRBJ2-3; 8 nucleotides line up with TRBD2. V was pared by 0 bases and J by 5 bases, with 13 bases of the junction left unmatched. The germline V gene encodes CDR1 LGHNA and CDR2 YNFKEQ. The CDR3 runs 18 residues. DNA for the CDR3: TGTGCCAGCAGCCAAGATTTACGGGGGGGGGCTTCGGTAGATACGCAGTATTTT. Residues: CASSQDLRGGASVDTQYF.

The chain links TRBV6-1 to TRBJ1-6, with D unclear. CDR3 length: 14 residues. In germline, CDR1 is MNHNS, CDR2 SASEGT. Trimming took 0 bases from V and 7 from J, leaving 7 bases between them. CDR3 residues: CASSEASGNSPLHF. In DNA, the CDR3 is TGTGCCAGCAGTGAAGCATCAGGAAATTCACCCCTCCACTTT.

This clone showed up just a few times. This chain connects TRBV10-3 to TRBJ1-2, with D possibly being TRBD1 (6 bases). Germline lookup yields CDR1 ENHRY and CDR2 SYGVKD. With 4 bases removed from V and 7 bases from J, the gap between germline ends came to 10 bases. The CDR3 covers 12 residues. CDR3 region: CAISVQGSGYTF. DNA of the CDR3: TGTGCCATCAGTGTACAGGGTTCTGGCTACACCTTC.

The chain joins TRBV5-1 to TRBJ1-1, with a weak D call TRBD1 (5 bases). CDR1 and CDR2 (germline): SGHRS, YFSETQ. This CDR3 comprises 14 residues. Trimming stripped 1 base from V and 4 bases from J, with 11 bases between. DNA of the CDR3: TGCGCCAGCAGCTTGCAGGGACTGGGCACTGAAGCTTTCTTT. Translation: CASSLQGLGTEAFF.

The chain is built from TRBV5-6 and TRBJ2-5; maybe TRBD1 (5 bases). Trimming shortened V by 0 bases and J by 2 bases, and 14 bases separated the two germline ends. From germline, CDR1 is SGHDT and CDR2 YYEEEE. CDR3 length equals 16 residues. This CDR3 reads CASSLVRFAGQETQYF. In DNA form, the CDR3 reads TGTGCCAGCAGCTTGGTGCGGTTTGCAGGGCAAGAGACCCAGTACTTC.

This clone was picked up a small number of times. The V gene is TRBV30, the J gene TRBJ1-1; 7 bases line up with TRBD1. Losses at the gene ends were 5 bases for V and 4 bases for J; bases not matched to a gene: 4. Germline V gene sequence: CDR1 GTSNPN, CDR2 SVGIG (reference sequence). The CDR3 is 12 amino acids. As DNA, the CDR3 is TGTGCCTGGGACAGGGTTATCACTGAAGCTTTCTTT. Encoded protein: CAWDRVITEAFF. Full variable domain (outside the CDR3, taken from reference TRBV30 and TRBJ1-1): SQTIHQWPATLVQPVGSPLSLECTVEGTSNPNLYWYRQAAGRGLQLLFYSVGIGQISSEVPQNLSASRPQDRQFILSSKKLLLSDSGFYLCAWDRVITEAFFGQGTRLTVV.

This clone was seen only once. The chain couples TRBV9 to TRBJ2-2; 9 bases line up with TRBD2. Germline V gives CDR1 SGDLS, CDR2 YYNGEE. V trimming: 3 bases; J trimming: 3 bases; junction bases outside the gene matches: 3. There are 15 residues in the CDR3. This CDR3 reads CASSGSGGYTGELFF. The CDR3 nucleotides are TGTGCCAGCAGCGGTAGCGGGGGCTACACCGGGGAGCTGTTTTTT.

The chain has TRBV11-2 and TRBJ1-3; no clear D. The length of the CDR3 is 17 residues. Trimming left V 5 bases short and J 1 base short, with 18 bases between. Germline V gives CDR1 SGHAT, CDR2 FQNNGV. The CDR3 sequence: CASSHTNKHGSGNTIYF. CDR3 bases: TGTGCCAGCAGCCACACCAACAAGCACGGATCTGGAAACACCATATATTTT. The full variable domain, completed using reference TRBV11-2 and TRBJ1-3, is EAGVAQSPRYKIIEKRQSVAFWCNPISGHATLYWYQQILGQGPKLLIQFQNNGVVDDSQLPKDRFSAERLKGVDSTLKIQPAKLEDSAVYLCASSHTNKHGSGNTIYFGEGSWLTVV.

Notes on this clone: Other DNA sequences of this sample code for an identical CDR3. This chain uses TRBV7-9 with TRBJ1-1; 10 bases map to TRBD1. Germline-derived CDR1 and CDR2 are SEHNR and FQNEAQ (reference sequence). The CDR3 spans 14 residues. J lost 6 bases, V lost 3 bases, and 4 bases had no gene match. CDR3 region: CASSLGQGRAEAFF. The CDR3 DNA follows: TGTGCCAGCAGCTTGGGACAGGGGAGGGCTGAAGCTTTCTTT.

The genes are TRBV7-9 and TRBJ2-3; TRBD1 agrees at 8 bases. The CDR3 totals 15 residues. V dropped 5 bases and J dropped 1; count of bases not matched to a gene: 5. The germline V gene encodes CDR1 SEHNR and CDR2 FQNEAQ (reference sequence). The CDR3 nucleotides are TGTGCCAGCAGCCAAGGACAGGGCCGCACAGATACGCAGTATTTT. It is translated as CASSQGQGRTDTQYF.

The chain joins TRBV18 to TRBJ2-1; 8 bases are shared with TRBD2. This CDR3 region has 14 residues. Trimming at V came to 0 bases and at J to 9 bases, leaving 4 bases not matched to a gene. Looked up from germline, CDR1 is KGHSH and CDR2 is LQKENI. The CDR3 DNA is TGTGCCAGCTCACCACCGGGACTAGGTACTGAGCAGTTCTTC. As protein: CASSPPGLGTEQFF.

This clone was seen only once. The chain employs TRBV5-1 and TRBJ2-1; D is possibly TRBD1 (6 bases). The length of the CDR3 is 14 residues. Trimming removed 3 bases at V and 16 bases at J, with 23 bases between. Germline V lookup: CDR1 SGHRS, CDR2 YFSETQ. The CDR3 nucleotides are TGCGCCAGCAGCTCCCTCACTGAGACAGGCGGCCAATTCTTC. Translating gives CASSSLTETGGQFF.

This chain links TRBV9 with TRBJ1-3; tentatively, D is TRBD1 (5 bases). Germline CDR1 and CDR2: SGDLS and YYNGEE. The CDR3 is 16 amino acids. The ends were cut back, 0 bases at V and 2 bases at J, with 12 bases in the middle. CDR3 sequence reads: CASSVASGGAGNTIYF. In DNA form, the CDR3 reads TGTGCCAGCAGCGTAGCTTCGGGGGGTGCTGGAAACACCATATATTTT.

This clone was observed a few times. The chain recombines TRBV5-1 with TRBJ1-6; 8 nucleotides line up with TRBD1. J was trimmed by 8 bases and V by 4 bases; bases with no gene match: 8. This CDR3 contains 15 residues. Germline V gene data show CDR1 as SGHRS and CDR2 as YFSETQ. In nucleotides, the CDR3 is TGCGCCAGCAGCCGACGGCAGGGGGCAGATTCACCCCTCCACTTT. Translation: CASSRRQGADSPLHF. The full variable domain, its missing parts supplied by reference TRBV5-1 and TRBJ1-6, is KAGVTQTPRYLIKTRGQQVTLSCSPISGHRSVSWYQQTPGQGLQFLFEYFSETQRNKGNFPGRFSGRQFSNSRSEMNVSTLELGDSALYLCASSRRQGADSPLHFGNGTRLTVT.

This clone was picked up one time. The CDR3 coding sequence is TGCGCCAGCAGCTTGGGAACCGGGGGCGCTAACCAAGAGACCCAGTACTTC. This gives the protein CASSLGTGGANQETQYF. The chain carries TRBV5-1 and TRBJ2-5; D tentatively fits TRBD1 or TRBD2 (6 bases each). This CDR3 contains 17 residues. Germline CDR1 and CDR2: SGHRS and YFSETQ. The germline V and J ends were trimmed by 0 bases and 0 bases, with 15 bases remaining between them. Full variable domain (rest looked up from reference TRBV5-1 and TRBJ2-5): KAGVTQTPRYLIKTRGQQVTLSCSPISGHRSVSWYQQTPGQGLQFLFEYFSETQRNKGNFPGRFSGRQFSNSRSEMNVSTLELGDSALYLCASSLGTGGANQETQYFGPGTRLLVL.

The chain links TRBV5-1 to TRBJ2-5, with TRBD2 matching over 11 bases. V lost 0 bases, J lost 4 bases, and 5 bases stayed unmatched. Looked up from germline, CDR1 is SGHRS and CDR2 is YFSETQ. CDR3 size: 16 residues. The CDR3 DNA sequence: TGCGCCAGCAGCTTGGTGGAACTAGCGGGAGCAGAGACCCAGTACTTC. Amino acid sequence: CASSLVELAGAETQYF.

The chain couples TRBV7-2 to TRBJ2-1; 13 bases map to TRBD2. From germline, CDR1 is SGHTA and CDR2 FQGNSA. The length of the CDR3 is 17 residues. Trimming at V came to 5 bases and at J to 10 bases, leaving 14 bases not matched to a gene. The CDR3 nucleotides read TGTGCCAGCAGCCGAGAAGGGACTAGCGGGGCCCGGGGGGAGCAGTTCTTC. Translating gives CASSREGTSGARGEQFF.